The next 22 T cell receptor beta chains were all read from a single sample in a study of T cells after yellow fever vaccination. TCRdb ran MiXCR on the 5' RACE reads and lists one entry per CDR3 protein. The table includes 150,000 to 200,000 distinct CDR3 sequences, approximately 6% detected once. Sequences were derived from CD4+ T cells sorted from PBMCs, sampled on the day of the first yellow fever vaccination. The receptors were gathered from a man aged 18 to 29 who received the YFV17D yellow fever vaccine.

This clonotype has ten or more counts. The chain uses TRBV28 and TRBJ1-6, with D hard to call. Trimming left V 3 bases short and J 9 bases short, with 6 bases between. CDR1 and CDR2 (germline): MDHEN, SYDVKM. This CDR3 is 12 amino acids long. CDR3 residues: CASSFRSSPLHF. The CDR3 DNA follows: TGTGCCAGCAGTTTCCGAAGTTCACCCCTCCACTTT.

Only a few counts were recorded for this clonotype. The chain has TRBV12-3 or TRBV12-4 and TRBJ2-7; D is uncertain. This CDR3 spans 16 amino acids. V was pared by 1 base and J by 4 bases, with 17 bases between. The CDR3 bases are TGTGCCAGCAGTTTAGGTGGGATAGGTTCTGGGTACGAGCAGTACTTC. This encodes CASSLGGIGSGYEQYF.

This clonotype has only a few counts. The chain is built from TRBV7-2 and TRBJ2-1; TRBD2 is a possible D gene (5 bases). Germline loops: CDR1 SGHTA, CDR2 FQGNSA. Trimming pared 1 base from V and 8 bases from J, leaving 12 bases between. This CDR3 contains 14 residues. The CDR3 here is CASSLELALDEQFF. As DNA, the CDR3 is TGTGCCAGCAGCTTAGAGCTAGCTTTGGATGAGCAGTTCTTC.

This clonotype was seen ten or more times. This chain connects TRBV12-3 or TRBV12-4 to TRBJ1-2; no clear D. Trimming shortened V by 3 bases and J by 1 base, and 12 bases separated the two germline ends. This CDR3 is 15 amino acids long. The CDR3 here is CASSFGGSGNYGYTF. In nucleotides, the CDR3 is TGTGCCAGCAGTTTTGGAGGGTCCGGTAACTATGGCTACACCTTC.

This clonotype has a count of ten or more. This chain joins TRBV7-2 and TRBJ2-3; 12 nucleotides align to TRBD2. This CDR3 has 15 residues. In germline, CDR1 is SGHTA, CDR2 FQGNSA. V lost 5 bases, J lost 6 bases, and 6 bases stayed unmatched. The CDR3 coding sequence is TGTGCCAGCAGCGCACTAGCGGGGGGATTGGATACGCAGTATTTT. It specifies CASSALAGGLDTQYF.

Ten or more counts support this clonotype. The CDR3 here is CASSQDWAATGELFF. The CDR3 nucleotides are TGCGCCAGCAGCCAAGATTGGGCTGCCACCGGGGAGCTGTTTTTT. The gene calls are TRBV4-3 and TRBJ2-2; unclear D gene. Germline CDR1 and CDR2: LGHNA and YSLEER. Trimming pared 0 bases from V and 4 bases from J, leaving 9 bases between. The CDR3 runs to 15 residues.

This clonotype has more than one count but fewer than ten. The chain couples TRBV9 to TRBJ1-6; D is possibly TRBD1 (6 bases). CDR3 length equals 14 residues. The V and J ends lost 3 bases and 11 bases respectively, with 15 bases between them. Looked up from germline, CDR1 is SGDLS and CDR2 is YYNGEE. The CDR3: CASSENRASAPLHF. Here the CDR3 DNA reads TGTGCCAGCAGCGAAAACAGGGCCTCAGCACCCCTCCACTTT.

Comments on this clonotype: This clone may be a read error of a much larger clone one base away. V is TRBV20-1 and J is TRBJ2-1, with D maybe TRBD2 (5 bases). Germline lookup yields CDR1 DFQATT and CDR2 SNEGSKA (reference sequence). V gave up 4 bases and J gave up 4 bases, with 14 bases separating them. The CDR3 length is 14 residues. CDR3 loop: CSATGSHIYNEQFF. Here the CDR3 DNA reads TGCAGTGCTACGGGATCTCATATTTACAATGAGCAGTTCTTC.

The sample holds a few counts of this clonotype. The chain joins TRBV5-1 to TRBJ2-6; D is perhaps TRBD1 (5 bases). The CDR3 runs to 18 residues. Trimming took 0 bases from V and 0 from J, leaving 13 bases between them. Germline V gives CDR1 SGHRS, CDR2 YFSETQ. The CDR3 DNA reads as TGCGCCAGCAGCTTGGGTCCCAGGGCCTCCTCTGGGGCCAACGTCCTGACTTTC. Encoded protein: CASSLGPRASSGANVLTF.

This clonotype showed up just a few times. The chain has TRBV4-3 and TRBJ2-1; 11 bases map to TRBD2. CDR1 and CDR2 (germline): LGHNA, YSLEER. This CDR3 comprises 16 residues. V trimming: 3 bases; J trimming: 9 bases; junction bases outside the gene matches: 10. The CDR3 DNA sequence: TGCGCCAGCAGCCAGGACATAGCGGGGGGGCCGCGTGAGCAGTTCTTC. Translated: CASSQDIAGGPREQFF.

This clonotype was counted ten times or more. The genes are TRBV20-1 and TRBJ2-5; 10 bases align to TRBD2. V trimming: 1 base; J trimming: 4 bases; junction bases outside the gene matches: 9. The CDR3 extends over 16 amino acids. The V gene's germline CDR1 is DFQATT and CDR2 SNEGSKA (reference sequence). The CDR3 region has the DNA TGCAGTGCTAGAGGGACTAGCGGTCTCGCGGGAGAGACCCAGTACTTC. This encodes CSARGTSGLAGETQYF.

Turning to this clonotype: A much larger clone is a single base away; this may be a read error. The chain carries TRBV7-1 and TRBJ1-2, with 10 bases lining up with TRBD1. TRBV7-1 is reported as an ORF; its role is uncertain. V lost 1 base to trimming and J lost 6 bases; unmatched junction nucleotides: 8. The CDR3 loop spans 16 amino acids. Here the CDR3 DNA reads TGTGCCAGCAGCTCAGGACAGGGGGCGCAGGGTCATGGCTACACCTTC. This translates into CASSSGQGAQGHGYTF.

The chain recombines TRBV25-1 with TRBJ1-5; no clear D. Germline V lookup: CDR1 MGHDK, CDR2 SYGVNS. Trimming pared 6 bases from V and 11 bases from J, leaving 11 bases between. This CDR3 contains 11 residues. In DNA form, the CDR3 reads TGTGCCAGCAGCCGAGGGAGCTCCCAGCATTTT. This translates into CASSRGSSQHF.

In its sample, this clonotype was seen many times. In nucleotides, the CDR3 is TGTGCCAGCAGCCAAGATGGACATCGACAAGAGACCCAGTACTTC. It codes for CASSQDGHRQETQYF. The chain carries TRBV4-2 and TRBJ2-5, with D maybe TRBD1 (5 bases). The V gene lost 0 bases and the J gene lost 2 bases, with 10 bases spanning the gap. Germline V gene lookup returns CDR1 LGHNA and CDR2 YNFKEQ. There are 15 residues in the CDR3.

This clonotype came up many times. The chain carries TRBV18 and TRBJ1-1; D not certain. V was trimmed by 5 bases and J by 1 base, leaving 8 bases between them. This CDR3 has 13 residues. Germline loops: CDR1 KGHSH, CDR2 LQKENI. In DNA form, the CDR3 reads TGTGCCAGCTCAGGGCAGAAGAACACTGAAGCTTTCTTT. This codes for CASSGQKNTEAFF.

CDR3 coding DNA: TGTGCCAGCAGCTTCCGAACAGGGGACGTCAATGAGCAGTTCTTC. Translating gives CASSFRTGDVNEQFF. The J gene is TRBJ2-1, the V gene TRBV5-4, with 7 bases matching TRBD1. The junction had 8 bases not matched to a gene; V was cut back by 2 bases and J by 6 bases. Germline CDR1 reads SGHNT; CDR2 reads YYREEE (reference sequence). The CDR3 totals 15 residues. Variable domain in full (rest from reference TRBV5-4 and TRBJ2-1): ETGVTQSPTHLIKTRGQQVTLRCSSQSGHNTVSWYQQALGQGPQFIFQYYREEENGRGNFPPRFSGLQFPNYSSELNVNALELDDSALYLCASSFRTGDVNEQFFGPGTRLTVL.

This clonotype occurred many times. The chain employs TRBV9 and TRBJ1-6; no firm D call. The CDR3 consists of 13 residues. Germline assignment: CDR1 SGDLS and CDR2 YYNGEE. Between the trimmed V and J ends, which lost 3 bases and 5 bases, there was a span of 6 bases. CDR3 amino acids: CASSAQDNSPLHF. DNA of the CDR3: TGTGCCAGCAGCGCACAAGATAATTCACCCCTCCACTTT.

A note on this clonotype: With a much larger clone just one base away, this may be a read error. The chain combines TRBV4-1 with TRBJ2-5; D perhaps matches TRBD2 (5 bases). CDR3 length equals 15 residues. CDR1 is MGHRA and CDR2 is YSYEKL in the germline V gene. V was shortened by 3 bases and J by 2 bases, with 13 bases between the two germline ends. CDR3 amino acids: CASSQRELQQETQYF. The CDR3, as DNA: TGCGCCAGCAGCCAGAGGGAGCTGCAGCAAGAGACCCAGTACTTC.

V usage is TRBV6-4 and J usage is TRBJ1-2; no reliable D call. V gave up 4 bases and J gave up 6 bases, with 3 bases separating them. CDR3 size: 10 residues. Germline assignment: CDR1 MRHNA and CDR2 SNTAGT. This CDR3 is CASSANGYTF. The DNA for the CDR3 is TGTGCCAGCAGTGCAAATGGCTACACCTTC.

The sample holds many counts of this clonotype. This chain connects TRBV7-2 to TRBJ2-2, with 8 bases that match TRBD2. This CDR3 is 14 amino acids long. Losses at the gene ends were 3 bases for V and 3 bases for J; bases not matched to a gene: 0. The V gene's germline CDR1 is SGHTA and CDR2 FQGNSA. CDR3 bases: TGTGCCAGCAGCTTTAGCGGGGACACCGGGGAGCTGTTTTTT. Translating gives CASSFSGDTGELFF.

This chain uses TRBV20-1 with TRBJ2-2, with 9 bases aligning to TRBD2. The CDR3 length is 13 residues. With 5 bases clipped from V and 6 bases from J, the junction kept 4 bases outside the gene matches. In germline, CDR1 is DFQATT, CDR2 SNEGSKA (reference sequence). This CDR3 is CSAYAGGAGELFF. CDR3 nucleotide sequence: TGCAGTGCTTACGCGGGGGGGGCCGGGGAGCTGTTTTTT.

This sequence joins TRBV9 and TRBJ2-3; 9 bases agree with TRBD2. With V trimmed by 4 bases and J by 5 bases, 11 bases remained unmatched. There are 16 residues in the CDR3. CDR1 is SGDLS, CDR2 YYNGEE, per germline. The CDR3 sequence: CASSRGGANREDTQYF. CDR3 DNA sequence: TGTGCCAGCAGCCGCGGGGGGGCTAATCGGGAAGATACGCAGTATTTT.